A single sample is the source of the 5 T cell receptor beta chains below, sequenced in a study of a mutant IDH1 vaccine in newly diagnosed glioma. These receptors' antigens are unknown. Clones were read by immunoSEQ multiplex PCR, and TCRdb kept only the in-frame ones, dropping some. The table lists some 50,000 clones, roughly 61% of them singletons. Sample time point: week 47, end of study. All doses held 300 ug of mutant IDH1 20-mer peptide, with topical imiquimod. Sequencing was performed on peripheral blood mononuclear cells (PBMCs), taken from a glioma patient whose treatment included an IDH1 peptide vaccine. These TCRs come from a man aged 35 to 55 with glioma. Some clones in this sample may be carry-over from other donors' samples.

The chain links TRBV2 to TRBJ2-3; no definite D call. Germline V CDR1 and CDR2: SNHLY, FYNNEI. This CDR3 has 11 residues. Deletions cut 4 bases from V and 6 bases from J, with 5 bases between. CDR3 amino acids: CASSGRDTQYF. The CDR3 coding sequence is TGTGCCAGCAGTGGAAGGGATACGCAGTATTTT.

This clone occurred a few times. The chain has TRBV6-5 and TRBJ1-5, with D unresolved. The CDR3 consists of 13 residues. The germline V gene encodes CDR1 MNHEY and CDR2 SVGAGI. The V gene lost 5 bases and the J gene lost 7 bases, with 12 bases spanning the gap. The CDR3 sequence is CASSRDPRQPQHF. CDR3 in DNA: TGTGCCAGCAGTCGAGATCCACGCCAGCCCCAGCATTTT.

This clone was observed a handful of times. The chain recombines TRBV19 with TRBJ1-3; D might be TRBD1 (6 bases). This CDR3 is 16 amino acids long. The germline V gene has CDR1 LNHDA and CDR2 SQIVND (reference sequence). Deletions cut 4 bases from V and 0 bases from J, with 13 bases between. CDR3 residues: CASSTAGTLSGNTIYF. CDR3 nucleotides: TGTGCCAGTAGTACGGCCGGGACACTCTCTGGAAACACCATATATTTT. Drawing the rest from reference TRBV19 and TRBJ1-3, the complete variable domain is DGGITQSPKYLFRKEGQNVTLSCEQNLNHDAMYWYRQDPGQGLRLIYYSQIVNDFQKGDIAEGYSVSREKKESFPLTVTSAQKNPTAFYLCASSTAGTLSGNTIYFGEGSWLTVV.

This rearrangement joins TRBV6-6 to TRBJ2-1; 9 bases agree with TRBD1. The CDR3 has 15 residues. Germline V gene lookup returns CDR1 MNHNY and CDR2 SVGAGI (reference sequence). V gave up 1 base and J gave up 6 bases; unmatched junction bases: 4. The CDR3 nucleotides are TGTGCCAGCAGTTACTACGGGACAGGGATCAATGAGCAGTTCTTC. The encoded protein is CASSYYGTGINEQFF.

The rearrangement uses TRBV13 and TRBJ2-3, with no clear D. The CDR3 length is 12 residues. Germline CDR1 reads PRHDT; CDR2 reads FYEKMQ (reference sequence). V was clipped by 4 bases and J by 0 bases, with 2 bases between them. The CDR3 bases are TGTGCCAGCAGCTCCAGCACAGATACGCAGTATTTT. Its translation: CASSSSTDTQYF.